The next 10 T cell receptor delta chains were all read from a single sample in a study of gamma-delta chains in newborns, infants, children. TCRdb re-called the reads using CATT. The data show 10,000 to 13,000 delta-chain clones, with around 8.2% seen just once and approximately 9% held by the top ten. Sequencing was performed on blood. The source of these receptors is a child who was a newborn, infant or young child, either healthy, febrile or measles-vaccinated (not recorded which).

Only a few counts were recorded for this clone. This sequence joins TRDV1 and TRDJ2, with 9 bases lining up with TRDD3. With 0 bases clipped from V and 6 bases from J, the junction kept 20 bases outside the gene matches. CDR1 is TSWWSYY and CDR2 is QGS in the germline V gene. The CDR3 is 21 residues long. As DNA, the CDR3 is TGTGCTCTTGGGGAACTCTCTAAGAAGGAGTTACTGGGGGACACCTCAGCACAACTCTTCTTT. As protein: CALGELSKKELLGDTSAQLFF.

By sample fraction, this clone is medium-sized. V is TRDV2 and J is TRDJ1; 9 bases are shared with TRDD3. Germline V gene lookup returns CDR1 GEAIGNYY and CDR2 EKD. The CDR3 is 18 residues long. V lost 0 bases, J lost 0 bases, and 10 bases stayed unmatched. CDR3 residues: CACDTAGWTGGDTDKLIF. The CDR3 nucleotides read TGTGCCTGTGACACCGCGGGGTGGACTGGGGGAGACACCGATAAACTCATCTTT.

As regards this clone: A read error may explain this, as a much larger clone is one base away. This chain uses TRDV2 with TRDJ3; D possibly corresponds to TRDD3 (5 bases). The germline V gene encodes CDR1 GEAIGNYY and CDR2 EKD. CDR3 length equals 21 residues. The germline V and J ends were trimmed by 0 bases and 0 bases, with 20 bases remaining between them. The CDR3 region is CACDTVRPEVGYSWDTRQMFF. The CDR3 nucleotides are TGTGCCTGTGACACCGTCAGGCCAGAGGTGGGGTACTCCTGGGACACCCGACAGATGTTTTTC.

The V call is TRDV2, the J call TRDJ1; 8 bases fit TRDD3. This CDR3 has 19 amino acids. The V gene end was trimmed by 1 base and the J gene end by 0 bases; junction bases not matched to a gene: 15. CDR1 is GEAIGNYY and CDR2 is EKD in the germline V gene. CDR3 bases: TGTGCCTGTGACACACTCGAGGTACTGGGGGGTTTGTACACCGATAAACTCATCTTT. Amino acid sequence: CACDTLEVLGGLYTDKLIF.

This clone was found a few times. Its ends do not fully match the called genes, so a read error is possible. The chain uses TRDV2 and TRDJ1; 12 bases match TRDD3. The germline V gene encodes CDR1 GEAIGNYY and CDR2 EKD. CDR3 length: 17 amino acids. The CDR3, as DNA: TGTGCCTGTGGCACCGCGGAGTCTGGGGGATACGGTAGTAAACTCATCTTT. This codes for CACGTAESGGYGSKLIF.

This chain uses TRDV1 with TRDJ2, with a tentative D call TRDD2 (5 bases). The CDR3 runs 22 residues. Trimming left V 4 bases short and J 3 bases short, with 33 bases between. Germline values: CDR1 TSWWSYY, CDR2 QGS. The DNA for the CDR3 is TGTGCTCTTGGGGCGCCCCTAGGGGTCTTCCCTCGGGCTGGCTTCCTGACAGCACAACTCTTCTTT. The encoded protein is CALGAPLGVFPRAGFLTAQLFF.

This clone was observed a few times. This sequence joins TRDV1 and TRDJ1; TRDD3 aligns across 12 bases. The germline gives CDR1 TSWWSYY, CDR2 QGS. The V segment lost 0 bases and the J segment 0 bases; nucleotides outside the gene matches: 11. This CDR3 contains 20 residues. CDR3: CALGELIPTGGYRYTDKLIF. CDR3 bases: TGTGCTCTTGGGGAACTGATTCCTACTGGGGGATACCGCTACACCGATAAACTCATCTTT.

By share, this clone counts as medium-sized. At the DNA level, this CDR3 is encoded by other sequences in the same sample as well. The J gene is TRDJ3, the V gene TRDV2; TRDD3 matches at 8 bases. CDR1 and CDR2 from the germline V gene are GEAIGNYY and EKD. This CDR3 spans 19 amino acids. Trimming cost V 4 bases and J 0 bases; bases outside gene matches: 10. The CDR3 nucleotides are TGTGCCTGTGAGTCAGTACTGGGGGCCAGCTCCTGGGACACCCGACAGATGTTTTTC. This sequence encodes CACESVLGASSWDTRQMFF.

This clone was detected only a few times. CDR3 in amino acids: CACDTRDAISWDTRQMFF. CDR3 sequence (DNA): TGTGCCTGTGACACCAGGGATGCCATCTCCTGGGACACCCGACAGATGTTTTTC. The genes are TRDV2 and TRDJ3, with D possibly TRDD3 on 5 matching bases. The CDR3 is 18 residues long. The V end was cut by 0 bases, the J end by 0 bases, with 11 bases between. Germline V gene data show CDR1 as GEAIGNYY and CDR2 as EKD.

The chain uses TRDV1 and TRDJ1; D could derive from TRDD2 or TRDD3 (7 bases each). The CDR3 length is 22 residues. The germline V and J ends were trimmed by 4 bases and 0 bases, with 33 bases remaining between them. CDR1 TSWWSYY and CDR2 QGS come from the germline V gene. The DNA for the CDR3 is TGTGCTCTTGGGGGCTGGAACCTTTCCTACGTCGACTTTCTGGGGGACACCGATAAACTCATCTTT. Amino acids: CALGGWNLSYVDFLGDTDKLIF.